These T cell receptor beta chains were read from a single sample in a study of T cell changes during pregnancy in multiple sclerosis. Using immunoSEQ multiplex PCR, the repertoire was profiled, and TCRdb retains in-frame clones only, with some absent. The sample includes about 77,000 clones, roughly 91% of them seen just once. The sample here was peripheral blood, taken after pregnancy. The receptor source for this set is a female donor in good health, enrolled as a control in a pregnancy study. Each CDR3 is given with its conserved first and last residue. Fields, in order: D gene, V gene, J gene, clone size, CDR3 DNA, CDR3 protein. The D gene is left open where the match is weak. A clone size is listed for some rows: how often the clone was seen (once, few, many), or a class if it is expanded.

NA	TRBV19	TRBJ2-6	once	TGTGCCAGTAGTATTCTGGGACAATCCTCTGGGGCCAACGTCCTGACTTTC	CASSILGQSSGANVLTF
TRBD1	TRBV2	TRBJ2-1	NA	TGTGCCACTCCAACAGGGGGGCCATGGGATGCCTACAATGAGCAGTTCTTC	CATPTGGPWDAYNEQFF
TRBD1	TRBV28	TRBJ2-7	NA	TGTGCCAGCAGTTTTCCTGACAGGGGCCTCTACGAGCAGTACTTC	CASSFPDRGLYEQYF
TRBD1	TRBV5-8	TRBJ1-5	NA	TGTGCCAGCAGCTCACAGGGGGCTGGTCAGCCCCAGCATTTT	CASSSQGAGQPQHF
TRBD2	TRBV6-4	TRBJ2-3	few	TGTGCCAGCAGTGCTAGCGGGGGGGCCACAGATACGCAGTATTTT	CASSASGGATDTQYF
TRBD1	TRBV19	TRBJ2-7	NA	TGTGCCAGCAGGGGACAGGGAAGGGGCTACGAGCAGTACTTC	CASRGQGRGYEQYF
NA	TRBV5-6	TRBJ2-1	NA	TGTGCCAGCAGCTTGGTAGGCGGGGAAAATGAGCAGTTCTTC	CASSLVGGENEQFF
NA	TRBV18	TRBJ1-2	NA	TGTGCCAGCTCAGGGATGGACTACGATAATGGCTACACCTTC	CASSGMDYDNGYTF
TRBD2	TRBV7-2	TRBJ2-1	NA	TGTGCCAGCAGCTTAGAAGCGGGAGCCCGGAATGAGCAGTTCTTC	CASSLEAGARNEQFF
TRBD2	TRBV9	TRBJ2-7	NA	TGTGCCAGCAGCGCGGCACTAGCGGGGACGTTCTACGAGCAGTACTTC	CASSAALAGTFYEQYF
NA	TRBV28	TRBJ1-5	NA	TGTGCCAGCAGTTGGCAAAAGAATCAGCCCCAGCATTTT	CASSWQKNQPQHF
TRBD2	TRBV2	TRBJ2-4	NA	TGTGCCAGCAGTGAGGTAGCGGGGAGGAACATTCAGTACTTC	CASSEVAGRNIQYF
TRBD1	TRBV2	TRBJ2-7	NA	TGTGCCAGCAGGGATCCGGGACAGGGGGTTCGGGAGCAGTACTTC	CASRDPGQGVREQYF
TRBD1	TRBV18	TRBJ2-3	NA	TGTGCCAGCTCACCAACGGACAGGGGCACGGATACGCAGTATTTT	CASSPTDRGTDTQYF
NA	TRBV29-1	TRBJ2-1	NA	TGCAGCGTGCCCCTAGCGATCCGAGGGGATGAGCAGTTCTTC	CSVPLAIRGDEQFF
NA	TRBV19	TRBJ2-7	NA	TGTGCCAGTAGCGTCAGGGTTTCCTACGAGCAGTACTTC	CASSVRVSYEQYF
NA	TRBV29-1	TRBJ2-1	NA	TGCAGCGGGAATACGGGACTTCTTTACAATGAGCAGTTCTTC	CSGNTGLLYNEQFF
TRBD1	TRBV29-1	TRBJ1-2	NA	TGCAGCGTGGGAACAGGGGGCTATGGCTACACCTTC	CSVGTGGYGYTF
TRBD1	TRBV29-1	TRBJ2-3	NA	TGCAGCGCCTCGGACAGGCGGTTTAGCACAGATACGCAGTATTTT	CSASDRRFSTDTQYF
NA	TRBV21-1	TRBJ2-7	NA	TGTGCCAGCAGCCTCGCCGGGGACAACTTCTACGAGCAGTACTTC	CASSLAGDNFYEQYF
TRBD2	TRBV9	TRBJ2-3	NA	TGTGCCAGCAGCCTGACTAGCGGGGTCACAGATACGCAGTATTTT	CASSLTSGVTDTQYF
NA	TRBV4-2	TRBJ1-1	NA	TGTGCCAGCAGCCAAGATCCGGGGTCCGGCACTGAAGCTTTCTTT	CASSQDPGSGTEAFF
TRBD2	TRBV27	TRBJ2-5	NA	TGTGCCAGCGCGACGGGGGGGGTAGAGACCCAGTACTTC	CASATGGVETQYF
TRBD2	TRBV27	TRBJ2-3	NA	TGTGCCAGCAGTTTCCGAGGACTAGCCCCTACAGATACGCAGTATTTT	CASSFRGLAPTDTQYF
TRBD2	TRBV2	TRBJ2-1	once	TGTGCCAGCGGACGGTCTAGCGGGGGTTCAAATGAGCAGTTCTTC	CASGRSSGGSNEQFF
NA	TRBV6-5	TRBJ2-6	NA	TGTGCCAGCAGTTCTGGAGAGGTTGGGGCCAACGTCCTGACTTTC	CASSSGEVGANVLTF
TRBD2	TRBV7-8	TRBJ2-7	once	TGTGCCAGCAGCCCCCGCGGACTAGCGGGAGGTGGCGAGCAGTACTTC	CASSPRGLAGGGEQYF
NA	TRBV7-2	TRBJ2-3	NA	TGTGCCAGCAGCTTAGACGAGCGGAGCTACACAGATACGCAGTATTTT	CASSLDERSYTDTQYF
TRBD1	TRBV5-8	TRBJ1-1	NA	TGTGCCAGCAGCTTGGGGGACAGGGGGAACACTGAAGCTTTCTTT	CASSLGDRGNTEAFF
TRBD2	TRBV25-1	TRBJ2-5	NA	TGTGCCAGCAGTGACAGGACAACCCGGGGGGGAGAGACCCAGTACTTC	CASSDRTTRGGETQYF
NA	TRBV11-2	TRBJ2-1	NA	TGTGCCAGCAGCCGGGGTGGCGGGCCGAAGATCTCCTACAATGAGCAGTTCTTC	CASSRGGGPKISYNEQFF
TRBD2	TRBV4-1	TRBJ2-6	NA	TGCGCCAGCAGCCAATGGACTAGCGGCTCTGGGGCCAACGTCCTGACTTTC	CASSQWTSGSGANVLTF
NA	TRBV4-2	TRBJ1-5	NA	TGTGCCAGCAGCCAAGATGAAGAGGGTCAGCCCCAGCATTTT	CASSQDEEGQPQHF
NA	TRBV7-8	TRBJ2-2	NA	TGTGCCAGCAGCTTAGGTCAGTTCTCCACCGGGGAGCTGTTTTTT	CASSLGQFSTGELFF
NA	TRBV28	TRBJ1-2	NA	TGTGCCAGCAGGGACAATAGCTATGGCTACACCTTC	CASRDNSYGYTF
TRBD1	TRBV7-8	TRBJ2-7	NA	TGTGCCAGCACCTTAGGGACAGGGTTCTACGAGCAGTACTTC	CASTLGTGFYEQYF
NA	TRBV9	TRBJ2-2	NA	TGTGCCAGCAGCGTAGAACAGTACCCCGGGGAGCTGTTTTTT	CASSVEQYPGELFF
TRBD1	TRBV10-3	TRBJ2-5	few	TGTGCCACCAGCCCGTTTGACAGGGCAGAGACCCAGTACTTC	CATSPFDRAETQYF
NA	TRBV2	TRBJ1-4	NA	TGTGCCAGCAGGCCAGGCACCGGGGGTGGAGAAAAACTGTTTTTT	CASRPGTGGGEKLFF
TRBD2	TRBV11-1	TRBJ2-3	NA	TGTGCCAGCTCGTCCGGGGGGTCAGATACGCAGTATTTT	CASSSGGSDTQYF
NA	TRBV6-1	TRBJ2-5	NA	TGTGCCAGCAGTGACCGGGGGGAGACCCAGTACTTC	CASSDRGETQYF
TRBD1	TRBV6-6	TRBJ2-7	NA	TGTGCCAGCAGTGGCCGGGACAGGGCCAAGGGCGAGCAGTACTTC	CASSGRDRAKGEQYF
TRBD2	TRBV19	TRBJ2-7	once	TGTGCCAGTAGTCCAGACGGGGGGGCTCCGTACGAGCAGTACTTC	CASSPDGGAPYEQYF
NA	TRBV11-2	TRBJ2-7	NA	TGTGCCAGCAGCCCCCGGACTACCCCGGCGGGCCACGAGCAGTACTTC	CASSPRTTPAGHEQYF
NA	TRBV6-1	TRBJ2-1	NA	TGTGCCAGCAGTGGGTGGGGACTTGTAACTGTCTATGAGCAGTTCTTC	CASSGWGLVTVYEQFF
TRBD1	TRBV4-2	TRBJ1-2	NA	TGTGCCAGCAGCCAGAGGGACAGATACTATGGCTACACCTTC	CASSQRDRYYGYTF
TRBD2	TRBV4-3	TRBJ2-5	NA	TGCGCCAGCAGCCAAGCGAAGGGAGGGATAGAGACCCAGTACTTC	CASSQAKGGIETQYF
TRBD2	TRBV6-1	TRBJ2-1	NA	TGTGCCAGCAGTGAAGCCTCGATTCTACTAGCGGGGGGGCGCTATGAGCAGTTCTTC	CASSEASILLAGGRYEQFF
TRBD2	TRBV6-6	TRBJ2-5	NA	TGTGCCAGCAGGGATAGCGGGAGCACTGAGACCCAGTACTTC	CASRDSGSTETQYF